This passage covers 4 T cell receptor beta chains from one sample sequenced in a study of T cell repertoires in cytomegalovirus infection. TCRdb fed the reads into MiXCR, producing one record per CDR3 protein. The sample holds about 530,000 distinct CDR3 sequences, around 27% seen once. The sequencing input was PBMCs. These receptors were obtained from a human donor in good health (CMV status not recorded). Some clones in this sample may be carry-over from other donors' samples.

This clonotype appeared a few times. This chain links TRBV6-2 or TRBV6-3 with TRBJ2-3, with a weak D call TRBD1 (6 bases). CDR1 MNHEY and CDR2 SVGEGT come from the germline V gene. V was cut by 6 bases and J by 3 bases, with 16 bases left in between. CDR3 length: 15 residues. The CDR3: CASRGTREWTDTQYF. The DNA for the CDR3 is TGTGCCAGCAGAGGGACAAGGGAATGGACAGATACGCAGTATTTT.

This clonotype was recorded many times. The CDR3 DNA sequence: TGTGCCAGCAGCTTATTTGAAAATCAGCCCCAGCATTTT. Translation: CASSLFENQPQHF. J is TRBJ1-5 and V is TRBV7-6; the D is unclear. The germline CDR1 and CDR2 sequences are SGHVS and FNYEAQ. The CDR3 is 13 residues long. V was pared by 2 bases and J by 4 bases, with 6 bases between. The entire variable domain, with the rest obtained from reference TRBV7-6 and TRBJ1-5, is as follows: GAGVSQSPRYKVTKRGQDVALRCDPISGHVSLYWYRQALGQGPEFLTYFNYEAQQDKSGLPNDRFSAERPEGSISTLTIQRTEQRDSAMYRCASSLFENQPQHFGDGTRLSIL.

This clonotype occurred a few times. The chain combines TRBV7-9 with TRBJ2-5, with D uncertain. The CDR3 totals 17 residues. Germline V gene data show CDR1 as SEHNR and CDR2 as FQNEAQ (reference sequence). Trimming shortened V by 3 bases and J by 0 bases, and 17 bases separated the two germline ends. In nucleotides, the CDR3 is TGTGCCAGCAGCTTTGTGTCCTCGACACCGTACCAAGAGACCCAGTACTTC. It encodes CASSFVSSTPYQETQYF.

This clonotype was detected a few times. The chain joins TRBV5-1 to TRBJ2-4, with D possibly called TRBD1 or TRBD2 (5 bases each). The V end was cut by 2 bases, the J end by 2 bases, with 11 bases between. The CDR3 loop spans 15 amino acids. The germline V gene encodes CDR1 SGHRS and CDR2 YFSETQ. This CDR3 reads CASSFGGVTKNIQYF. The CDR3 DNA reads as TGCGCCAGCAGCTTTGGGGGAGTAACCAAAAACATTCAGTACTTC. Looking up the rest from reference TRBV5-1 and TRBJ2-4 gives the full variable domain: KAGVTQTPRYLIKTRGQQVTLSCSPISGHRSVSWYQQTPGQGLQFLFEYFSETQRNKGNFPGRFSGRQFSNSRSEMNVSTLELGDSALYLCASSFGGVTKNIQYFGAGTRLSVL.